The clone carrying this T cell receptor (beta chain) was found many times. The antigen remains undetermined. From fresh peripheral blood, roughly 11 ml in volume, the PBMCs were obtained. This sample was taken from a study of Graves' ophthalmopathy and Graves' hyperthyroidism. General study findings and limits: Blood also held most thyroid clonotypes expanded above 0.001 frequency. A 13-signature model separated ophthalmopathy from stable hyperthyroidism, reaching around 90% sensitivity and around 81% specificity cross-validated.

The CDR3 is 14 residues long. V was cut by 4 bases and J by 8 bases, with 17 bases left in between. The study amplified TCR beta CDR3 regions using RNA transcripts. Scientists carried out first-round RT-PCR using HTBI primers and then a second-round multiplex PCR. Using its own MiXCR run on the multiplex PCR reads, TCRdb lists one record per CDR3 protein. The sample lists 200,000 to 250,000 distinct CDR3 sequences; roughly 27% were seen once. The TCR was taken from a man aged 50-59 years with Graves' ophthalmopathy. The chain combines TRBV12-3 or TRBV12-4 with TRBJ1-2; no reliable D call. The sequencing input was peripheral blood. The CDR3 loop reads CASSSPPGLEGYTF. The CDR3 DNA sequence: TGTGCCAGCAGTTCGCCGCCGGGGTTGGAAGGCTACACCTTC.